This TCR beta chain was recorded in a study of T cell clonality in common variable immunodeficiency. General study points: What drives increased CVID clonality needs T cell subpopulation sequencing. In common variable immunodeficiency, TCR beta chains reportedly carried fewer deletions and N-nucleotide insertions.

Most patients and controls had Caucasian heritage. For at least one year, all CVID subjects received replacement immunoglobulin. Heparinized whole blood, 5 to 8 ml, came from each donor. This clone showed up many times. Its antigen is as yet unknown. Read sequence stops 3 residues before the CDR3 end, and the germline J gene provides the missing end. Profiling relied on immunoSEQ multiplex PCR, and the TCRdb table lists in-frame clones only, not all of them. The record shows tens of thousands of clones for this sample, with no singletons present. The CDR3 loop spans 15 amino acids. Germline CDR1 is SGHRS and CDR2 is YFSETQ. V lost 4 bases to trimming and J lost 2 bases; unmatched junction nucleotides: 4.

The sample taken for sequencing was peripheral blood mononuclear cells. The V gene is TRBV5-1, the J gene TRBJ2-2; 8 bases are shared with TRBD1. The TCR comes from a human donor with common variable immunodeficiency. The CDR3 loop is CASSEGQANTGELFF. CDR3 DNA (partial): TGCGCCAGCAGCGAGGGACAGGCTAACACCGGGGAG. The full variable domain, completed using reference TRBV5-1 and TRBJ2-2, is KAGVTQTPRYLIKTRGQQVTLSCSPISGHRSVSWYQQTPGQGLQFLFEYFSETQRNKGNFPGRFSGRQFSNSRSEMNVSTLELGDSALYLCASSEGQANTGELFFGEGSRLTVL.